The table lists the clone carrying this TCR beta chain with a few counts. The CDR3 spans 18 residues. Per the germline V gene, CDR1 is SEHNR and CDR2 is FQNEAQ (reference sequence). Unmatched junction bases numbered 8, after V lost 5 bases and J lost 0 bases. Separation by sorting yielded CD4+ and CD8+ T cells from PBMCs. The data belong to a study of CD8+ T cells in alopecia areata. Extracted from the samples, RNA was reverse transcribed into cDNA to serve as the sequencing template. Produced via immunoSEQ multiplex PCR; TCRdb's table is partial and in-frame only. The sample has 200,000 to 250,000 clones; about 60% are singletons.

The clonotype originates from a human donor with alopecia areata. Sequenced material: CD4+ T cells sorted from blood, taken at week 0. The chain has TRBV7-9 and TRBJ2-5, with TRBD2 identical over 14 bases. CDR3 sequence reads: CASSQGTSGGQYQETQYF. As DNA, the CDR3 is TGTGCCAGCAGCCAAGGGACTAGCGGGGGACAGTACCAAGAGACCCAGTACTTC.